This is a list of T cell receptor beta chains from one sample in a study of OX40 agonist ivuxolimab in advanced cancers. Clones were read by immunoSEQ multiplex PCR, and TCRdb kept only the in-frame ones, dropping some. The sample yields tens of thousands of clones, around 80% seen once. Sequencing was performed on CD4+ or CD8+ T cells sorted from blood, taken in a trial of the OX40 agonist ivuxolimab. These TCRs come from an adult with an advanced solid tumor such as melanoma, head and neck, liver or kidney cancer. Each CDR3 is given with its conserved first and last residue. Each record gives: V gene, J gene, clone size, CDR3 length, D gene, CDR3 DNA, CDR3 protein. D genes are given only for firm matches. Clone size is shown for a subset of rows, as once, few, many or a class of expanded clone.

TRBV11-3	TRBJ2-7	NA	14	NA	TGTGCCAGCAGCCCCGGGAGAATAACCTACGAGCAGTACTTC	CASSPGRITYEQYF
TRBV19	TRBJ1-1	NA	13	NA	TGTGCCAGTACGGCCCCTAAGAACACTGAAGCTTTCTTT	CASTAPKNTEAFF
TRBV19	TRBJ1-4	NA	11	TRBD1	TGTGCCAGTACCCCAGGGGGCGAACTGTTTTTT	CASTPGGELFF
TRBV11-2	TRBJ2-7	NA	15	NA	TGTGCCAGCAGCTTAGATGGGGGTTCGTCCTACGAGCAGTACTTC	CASSLDGGSSYEQYF
TRBV7-6	TRBJ2-1	NA	14	TRBD2	TGTGCCAGCAGCCACCGACTAGCGGGAGATGAGCAGTTCTTC	CASSHRLAGDEQFF
TRBV6-6	TRBJ2-5	NA	13	NA	TGTGCCAGCAAGGAGTCCGGGAACATGGCCCAGTACTTC	CASKESGNMAQYF
TRBV2	TRBJ1-5	NA	13	NA	TGTGCCAGCAGTGTAGAGGGAGAACAGCCCCAGCATTTT	CASSVEGEQPQHF
TRBV18	TRBJ1-5	NA	15	NA	TGTGCCAGCCTCCAAGATAACACCTCCAATCAGCCCCAGCATTTT	CASLQDNTSNQPQHF
TRBV5-8	TRBJ1-1	NA	15	NA	TGTGCCAGCAGCTTGCCGATCACATTGAACACTGAAGCTTTCTTT	CASSLPITLNTEAFF
TRBV7-2	TRBJ1-3	NA	15	NA	TGTGCCAGCAGCTCCAACTGGGGCTCTGGAAACACCATATATTTT	CASSSNWGSGNTIYF
TRBV7-8	TRBJ2-7	NA	16	NA	TGTGCCAGCAGCTTTCGTCCGGGCGGCTCCTCCTACGAGCAGTACTTC	CASSFRPGGSSYEQYF
TRBV29-1	TRBJ1-2	once	12	NA	TGCAGCGTTGAAGTGACAGCTTATGGCTACACCTTC	CSVEVTAYGYTF
TRBV6-6	TRBJ2-2	NA	14	NA	TGTGCCAGCAGTTTACAGGGGAACACCGGGGAGCTGTTTTTT	CASSLQGNTGELFF
TRBV6-6	TRBJ1-6	few	15	NA	TGTGCCAGCAGCCCACGGGGGGCCTATAATTCACCCCTCCACTTT	CASSPRGAYNSPLHF
TRBV29-1	TRBJ2-2	NA	16	TRBD1	TGCAGCGTAGGACAGGGGGCGGTTGGGGGCACCGGGGAGCTGTTTTTT	CSVGQGAVGGTGELFF
TRBV6-1	TRBJ2-7	once	10	NA	TGTGCCAGCAGGAACTACGAGCAGTACTTC	CASRNYEQYF
TRBV6-5	TRBJ2-6	NA	13	NA	TGTGCCAGCAGTGCACAGGGGGCCAACGTCCTGACTTTC	CASSAQGANVLTF
TRBV7-6	TRBJ2-7	NA	12	NA	TGTGCCAGCAGCGATGACAGCTACGAGCAGTACTTC	CASSDDSYEQYF
TRBV4-3	TRBJ2-6	once	17	NA	TGCGCCAGCAGCCCACAGGGATTCGGCTCTGGGGCCAACGTCCTGACTTTC	CASSPQGFGSGANVLTF
TRBV18	TRBJ2-7	NA	13	NA	TGTGCCAGCTCACCACGCGGATCCTACGAGCAGTACTTC	CASSPRGSYEQYF
TRBV4-3	TRBJ2-2	NA	15	NA	TGCGCCAGCAGCCAAGGATCAGGGGGGGCCGGGGAGCTGTTTTTT	CASSQGSGGAGELFF
TRBV7-2	TRBJ2-5	NA	14	NA	TGTGCCAGCAGCCTAGATAGGGTAATGGAGACCCAGTACTTC	CASSLDRVMETQYF
TRBV21-1	TRBJ2-5	once	11	NA	TGTGCCAGCGGAGCCACGGGGACCCAGTACTTC	CASGATGTQYF
TRBV21-1	TRBJ1-1	once	13	NA	TGTGCCAGCATTCTCATCAGGGGGCGGGAAGCTTTCTTT	CASILIRGREAFF